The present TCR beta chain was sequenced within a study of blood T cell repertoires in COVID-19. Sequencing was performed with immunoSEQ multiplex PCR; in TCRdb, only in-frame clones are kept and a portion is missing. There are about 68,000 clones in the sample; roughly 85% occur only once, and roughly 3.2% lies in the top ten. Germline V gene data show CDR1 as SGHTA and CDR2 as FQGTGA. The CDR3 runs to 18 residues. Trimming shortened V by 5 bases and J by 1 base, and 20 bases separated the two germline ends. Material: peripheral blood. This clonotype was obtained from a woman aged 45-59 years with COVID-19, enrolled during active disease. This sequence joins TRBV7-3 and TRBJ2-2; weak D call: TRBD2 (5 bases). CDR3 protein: CASSLIGPGFRNTGELFF. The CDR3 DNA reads TGTGCCAGCAGCCTAATAGGGCCGGGATTCCGGAACACCGGGGAGCTGTTTTTT.